The next 17 T cell receptor beta chains were all read from a single sample in a study of cytomegalovirus exposure and HLA in healthy donors. The PCR was carried out with 60 Vbeta primers and 13 Jbeta primers. Assay used: immunoSEQ multiplex PCR; TCRdb lists only in-frame clones, some missing. In the table there are approximately 130,000 clones, about 75% of which are singletons. The sequenced sample was PBMCs. These receptors originate from a woman aged 40 to 50 in good health and CMV-seronegative.

This chain links TRBV28 with TRBJ1-2, with 9 bases lining up with TRBD1. This CDR3 is built from 14 residues. With V trimmed by 4 bases and J by 10 bases, 10 bases remained unmatched. Per germline, CDR1 MDHEN and CDR2 SYDVKM. CDR3 sequence (DNA): TGTGCCAGCAGTTCGGGAGACCGGGACAGGGTCTACACCTTC. The encoded protein is CASSSGDRDRVYTF.

This clone was counted between two and nine times. The chain employs TRBV2 and TRBJ2-3; TRBD1 matches 9 bases. This CDR3 has 16 residues. V shed 6 bases and J 2 bases; nucleotides not matched to a gene: 9. The germline V gene has CDR1 SNHLY and CDR2 FYNNEI. CDR3 DNA sequence: TGTGCCAGCAGGTCCCGGGACAGGGTTCCCACAGATACGCAGTATTTT. Encoded protein: CASRSRDRVPTDTQYF.

The V and J genes are TRBV29-1 and TRBJ1-2; 10 nucleotides line up with TRBD1. CDR1 and CDR2 from the germline V gene are SQVTM and ANQGSEA. This CDR3 is built from 14 residues. J lost 4 bases, V lost 4 bases, and 6 bases had no gene match. CDR3 bases: TGCAGCGTTGGGTGGACAGGGGGTGGCTATGGCTACACCTTC. Translating it yields CSVGWTGGGYGYTF.

V gene TRBV5-1 combines with J gene TRBJ1-4, with a possible D match to TRBD1 (5 bases). From germline, CDR1 is SGHRS and CDR2 YFSETQ. The CDR3 is made up of 15 amino acids. Deletions cut 4 bases from V and 12 bases from J, with 22 bases between. CDR3 region: CASSVKQGSPGELFF. The CDR3, as DNA: TGCGCCAGCAGCGTAAAGCAGGGAAGCCCCGGCGAACTGTTTTTT.

The chain joins TRBV27 to TRBJ2-7; TRBD1 is a possible D gene (6 bases). CDR1 and CDR2 from the germline V gene are MNHEY and SMNVEV (reference sequence). V was trimmed by 5 bases and J by 5 bases, leaving 19 bases between them. CDR3 length: 15 amino acids. CDR3 in DNA: TGTGCCAGCAGTAACAGACCGTACAGGGTCCACGAGCAGTACTTC. This sequence encodes CASSNRPYRVHEQYF.

The CDR3 coding sequence is TGCGCCAGCAGCTACCGACAGGGCACGAACACCGGGGAGCTGTTTTTT. Translating it yields CASSYRQGTNTGELFF. This chain uses TRBV5-1 with TRBJ2-2; 7 bases map to TRBD1. The CDR3 contains 16 residues. V lost 3 bases, J lost 0 bases, and 5 bases stayed unmatched. Germline V gives CDR1 SGHRS, CDR2 YFSETQ.

The chain recombines TRBV9 with TRBJ1-2; D is unresolved. This CDR3 contains 12 residues. Per the germline V gene, CDR1 is SGDLS and CDR2 is YYNGEE. V gave up 0 bases and J gave up 7 bases, with 7 bases separating them. DNA for the CDR3: TGTGCCAGCAGCGTAGAGGGAGGTGGCTACACCTTC. It encodes CASSVEGGGYTF.

This CDR3 reads CANGQGRGANVLTF. Here the CDR3 DNA reads TGTGCCAACGGACAGGGGCGTGGGGCCAACGTCCTGACTTTC. V and J are TRBV27 and TRBJ2-6; 9 bases are a match to TRBD1. V shed 10 bases and J 3 bases; nucleotides not matched to a gene: 4. CDR1 and CDR2 (germline): MNHEY, SMNVEV (reference sequence). This CDR3 is 14 amino acids long.

The V and J genes are TRBV6-1 and TRBJ2-3; 7 nucleotides agree with TRBD2. Per the germline V gene, CDR1 is MNHNS and CDR2 is SASEGT. V lost 0 bases, J lost 3 bases, and 6 bases stayed unmatched. The CDR3 is 16 residues long. The CDR3 loop is CASSEARLALTDTQYF. The CDR3, as DNA: TGTGCCAGCAGTGAAGCTAGACTAGCTCTTACAGATACGCAGTATTTT.

This chain uses TRBV7-2 with TRBJ1-6; 11 nucleotides agree with TRBD1. There are 16 residues in the CDR3. Germline V gives CDR1 SGHTA, CDR2 FQGNSA. After removal of 5 bases from V and 10 bases from J, the junction contained 10 bases not matched to a gene. The CDR3 nucleotides are TGTGCCAGCAGCGTCACCGGGACAGGGGGTTACTCACCCCTCCACTTT. This codes for CASSVTGTGGYSPLHF.

The rearrangement links TRBV6-5 to TRBJ1-1, with D perhaps matching TRBD1 (6 bases). Germline V lookup: CDR1 MNHEY, CDR2 SVGAGI. V was clipped by 5 bases and J by 6 bases, with 10 bases between them. CDR3 size: 12 residues. CDR3 amino acids: CASSVGQSEAFF. CDR3 nucleotides: TGTGCCAGCAGTGTCGGACAGTCTGAAGCTTTCTTT.

The chain couples TRBV10-3 to TRBJ1-1; D is possibly TRBD1 (5 bases). This CDR3 has 15 amino acids. V was clipped by 8 bases and J by 0 bases, with 16 bases between them. Per germline, CDR1 ENHRY and CDR2 SYGVKD. The chain's CDR3 is CAIRAGGAMNTEAFF. For the CDR3, the DNA is TGTGCCATCCGCGCCGGGGGAGCCATGAACACTGAAGCTTTCTTT.

The chain recombines TRBV2 with TRBJ1-6; D not certain. The CDR3 has 12 amino acids. The germline CDR1 and CDR2 sequences are SNHLY and FYNNEI. V was clipped by 4 bases and J by 8 bases, with 6 bases between them. The DNA of the CDR3 is TGTGCCAGCAGTGGCGAGCATTCACCCCTCCACTTT. Its protein product is CASSGEHSPLHF.

This clone was counted a few times. V is TRBV5-6 and J is TRBJ2-3, with TRBD1 matching over 8 bases. In germline, CDR1 is SGHDT, CDR2 YYEEEE. The CDR3 covers 18 residues. Trimming cost V 4 bases and J 0 bases; bases outside gene matches: 13. CDR3 loop: CASSALDPGQASTDTQYF. Here the CDR3 DNA reads TGTGCCAGCAGCGCCTTAGACCCGGGACAGGCTAGCACAGATACGCAGTATTTT.

The rearrangement uses TRBV27 and TRBJ1-6, with TRBD1 matching over 10 bases. Germline CDR1 is MNHEY and CDR2 is SMNVEV (reference sequence). Trimming at V came to 4 bases and at J to 0 bases, leaving 6 bases not matched to a gene. The CDR3 runs to 18 residues. CDR3 sequence: CASSSPGQGSSYNSPLHF. CDR3 DNA: TGTGCCAGCAGTTCACCGGGACAGGGGAGCTCCTATAATTCACCCCTCCACTTT.

The V call is TRBV6-1, the J call TRBJ1-1, with 7 bases that match TRBD1. The CDR3 loop spans 14 amino acids. Germline V gives CDR1 MNHNS, CDR2 SASEGT. Losses at the gene ends were 9 bases for V and 1 base for J; bases not matched to a gene: 8. The CDR3, as DNA: TGTGCCAGTGAGTACAGGGGAAGGAACACTGAAGCTTTCTTT. Its translation is CASEYRGRNTEAFF.

The CDR3 region has the DNA TGTGCCAGCAATCCGTTTGGGGGGTCGGGCTATGGCTACACCTTC. Translation: CASNPFGGSGYGYTF. The chain joins TRBV6-5 to TRBJ1-2, with D possibly TRBD1 on 5 matching bases. This CDR3 has 15 residues. Trimming left V 7 bases short and J 4 bases short, with 19 bases between. The germline V gene has CDR1 MNHEY and CDR2 SVGAGI.